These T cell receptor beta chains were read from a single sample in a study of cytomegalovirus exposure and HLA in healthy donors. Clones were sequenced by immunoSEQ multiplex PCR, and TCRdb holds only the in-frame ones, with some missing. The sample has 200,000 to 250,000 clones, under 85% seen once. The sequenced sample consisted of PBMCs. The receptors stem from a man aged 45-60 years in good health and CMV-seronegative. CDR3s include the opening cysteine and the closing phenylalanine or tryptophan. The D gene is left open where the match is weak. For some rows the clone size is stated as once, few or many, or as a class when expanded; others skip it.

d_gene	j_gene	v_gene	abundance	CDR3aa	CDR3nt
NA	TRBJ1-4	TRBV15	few	CATRRGGNEKLFF	TGTGCCACCAGGAGGGGGGGAAATGAAAAACTGTTTTTT
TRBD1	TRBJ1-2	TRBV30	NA	CAWSGQGAAYGYTF	TGTGCCTGGAGTGGACAGGGGGCGGCCTATGGCTACACCTTC
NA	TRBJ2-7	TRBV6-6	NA	CASSYSSRSYEQYF	TGTGCCAGCAGTTACTCGTCCAGATCCTACGAGCAGTACTTC
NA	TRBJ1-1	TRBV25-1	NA	CASSESGGETEAFF	TGTGCCAGCAGTGAATCGGGGGGAGAGACTGAAGCTTTCTTT
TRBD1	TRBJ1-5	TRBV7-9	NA	CASSTGDDQPQHF	TGTGCCAGCAGCACAGGGGACGATCAGCCCCAGCATTTT
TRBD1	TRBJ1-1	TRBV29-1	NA	CSVDRTGDTEAFF	TGCAGCGTTGACAGGACAGGGGATACTGAAGCTTTCTTT
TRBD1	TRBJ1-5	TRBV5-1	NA	CASSWTGENQPQHF	TGCGCCAGCAGCTGGACAGGGGAAAATCAGCCCCAGCATTTT
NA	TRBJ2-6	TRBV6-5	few	CASSRQRSGANVLTF	TGTGCCAGCAGTCGCCAGCGCTCTGGGGCCAACGTCCTGACTTTC
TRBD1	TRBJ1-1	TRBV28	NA	CASSLSPGQGASEAFF	TGTGCCAGCAGTTTAAGCCCGGGACAGGGAGCGAGTGAAGCTTTCTTT
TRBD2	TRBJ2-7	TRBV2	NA	CASSERTSGGPYEQYF	TGTGCCAGCAGTGAAAGGACTAGCGGGGGACCCTACGAGCAGTACTTC
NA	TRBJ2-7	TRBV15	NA	CATSIRDNSYEQYF	TGTGCCACCAGCATCCGGGACAACTCCTACGAGCAGTACTTC
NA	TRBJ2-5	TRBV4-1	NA	CASSQEGGVGETQYF	TGCGCCAGCAGCCAAGAGGGGGGAGTGGGAGAGACCCAGTACTTC
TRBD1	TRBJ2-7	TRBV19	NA	CASSIERTGINEQYF	TGTGCCAGTAGTATAGAAAGGACAGGGATCAACGAGCAGTACTTC
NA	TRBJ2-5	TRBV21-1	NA	CASSKGPPGQGRGGTQYF	TGTGCCAGCAGCAAAGGGCCACCCGGACAGGGCAGGGGAGGGACCCAGTACTTC
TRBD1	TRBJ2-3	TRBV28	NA	CASSRDRDTQYF	TGTGCCAGCAGCCGGGACAGAGATACGCAGTATTTT
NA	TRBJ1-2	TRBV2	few	CASSEASTGSGYTF	TGTGCCAGCAGTGAAGCTTCGACAGGATCCGGCTACACCTTC
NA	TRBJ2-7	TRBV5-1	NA	CASSGGGLATYEQYF	TGCGCCAGCAGCGGGGGGGGGCTAGCTACCTACGAGCAGTACTTC